This entry concerns a single TCR beta chain. TCRdb's copy holds only in-frame clones and misses some; the assay was immunoSEQ multiplex PCR. The repertoire has 95,000 to 150,000 clones, around 76% of them found once; the top ten carry roughly 2.1%. The data originate from a study of blood T cell repertoires in COVID-19. Sample: peripheral blood. The clonotype was recovered from a man aged 70 or older with acute or convalescent COVID-19.

CDR3 amino acids: CASSLSENTEAFF. The CDR3 region has the DNA TGCGCCAGCAGCTTGTCAGAGAACACTGAAGCTTTCTTT. This chain connects TRBV5-1 to TRBJ1-1; the D is unclear. Germline CDR1 and CDR2: SGHRS and YFSETQ. Trimming left V 1 base short and J 1 base short, with 5 bases between. The CDR3 extends over 13 amino acids.